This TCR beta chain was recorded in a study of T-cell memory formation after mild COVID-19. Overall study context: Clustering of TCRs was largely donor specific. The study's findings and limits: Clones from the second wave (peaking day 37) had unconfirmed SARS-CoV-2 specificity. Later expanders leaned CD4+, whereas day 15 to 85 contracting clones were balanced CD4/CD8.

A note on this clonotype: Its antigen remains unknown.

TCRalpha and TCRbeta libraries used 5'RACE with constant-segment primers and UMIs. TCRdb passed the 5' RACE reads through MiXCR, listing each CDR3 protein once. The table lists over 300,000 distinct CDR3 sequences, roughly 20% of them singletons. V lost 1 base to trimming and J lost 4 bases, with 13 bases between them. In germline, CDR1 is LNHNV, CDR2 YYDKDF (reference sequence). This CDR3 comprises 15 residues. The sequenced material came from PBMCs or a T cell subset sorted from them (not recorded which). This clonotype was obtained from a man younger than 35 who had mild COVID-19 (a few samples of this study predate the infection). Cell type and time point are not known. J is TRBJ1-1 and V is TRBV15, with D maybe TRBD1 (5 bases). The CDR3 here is CATSRGGHGSTEAFF. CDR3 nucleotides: TGTGCCACCAGCAGAGGTGGACACGGGAGCACTGAAGCTTTCTTT.